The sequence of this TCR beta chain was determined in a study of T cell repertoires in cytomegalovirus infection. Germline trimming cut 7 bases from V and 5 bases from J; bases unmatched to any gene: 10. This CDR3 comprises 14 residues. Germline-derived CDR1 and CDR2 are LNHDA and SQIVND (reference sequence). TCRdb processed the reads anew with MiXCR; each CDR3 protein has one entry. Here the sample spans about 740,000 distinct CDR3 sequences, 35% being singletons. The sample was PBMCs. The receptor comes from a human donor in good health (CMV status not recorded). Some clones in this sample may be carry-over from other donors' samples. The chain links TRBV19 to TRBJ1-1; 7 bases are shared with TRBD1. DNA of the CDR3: TGTGCCAGTAACCGGGACAGCAGAAGGACTGAAGCTTTCTTT. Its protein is CASNRDSRRTEAFF. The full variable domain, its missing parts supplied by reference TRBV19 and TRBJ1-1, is DGGITQSPKYLFRKEGQNVTLSCEQNLNHDAMYWYRQDPGQGLRLIYYSQIVNDFQKGDIAEGYSVSREKKESFPLTVTSAQKNPTAFYLCASNRDSRRTEAFFGQGTRLTVV.